The 19 T cell receptor beta chains below come from one sample, sequenced in a study of blood T cell repertoires in COVID-19. Here immunoSEQ multiplex PCR was the method, and the copy in TCRdb shows in-frame clones only, minus some. The sample holds over 200,000 clones, over 70% seen once. The specimen was PBMCs or T cells enriched from blood (not recorded which). Every receptor here comes from a woman aged 30 to 39 who had been exposed to COVID-19.

This chain links TRBV5-1 with TRBJ2-7; a weak D match, TRBD2 (6 bases). Germline loops: CDR1 SGHRS, CDR2 YFSETQ. V shed 7 bases and J shed 0 bases, with 14 bases lying between them. This CDR3 is 14 amino acids long. The CDR3 here is CASSPGLFSYEQYF. CDR3 in DNA: TGCGCCAGCTCTCCGGGACTCTTCTCCTACGAGCAGTACTTC.

The rearrangement joins TRBV9 to TRBJ1-4, with D hard to call. V lost 3 bases to trimming and J lost 2 bases, with 11 bases between them. Looked up from germline, CDR1 is SGDLS and CDR2 is YYNGEE. The CDR3 has 15 residues. Here the CDR3 reads CASSASLSTNEKLFF. In DNA, the CDR3 is TGTGCCAGCAGCGCCTCTCTATCGACTAATGAAAAACTGTTTTTT.

This clone was detected only once. The chain couples TRBV6-5 to TRBJ2-3; 7 nucleotides align to TRBD2. CDR1 and CDR2 from the germline V gene are MNHEY and SVGAGI. V shed 5 bases and J 7 bases; nucleotides not matched to a gene: 6. CDR3 size: 13 residues. Here the CDR3 reads CASSRTSGNTQYF. CDR3 bases: TGTGCCAGCAGTAGGACTAGTGGAAATACGCAGTATTTT.

The CDR3 bases are TGTGCCAGCAGCGTGGGGCACGGCCGAACCGGGGAGCTGTTTTTT. Residues: CASSVGHGRTGELFF. The J gene is TRBJ2-2, the V gene TRBV9; D might be TRBD1 (5 bases). V was clipped by 2 bases and J by 5 bases, with 13 bases between them. CDR3 size: 15 residues. In germline, CDR1 is SGDLS, CDR2 YYNGEE.

The V and J genes are TRBV28 and TRBJ1-6; the D gene is possibly TRBD1 (5 bases). V lost 7 bases and J 7 bases, leaving 17 bases between the germline ends. This CDR3 contains 15 residues. CDR1 is MDHEN and CDR2 is SYDVKM in the germline V gene. The CDR3 reads CASILGLRGNSPLHF. The CDR3 bases are TGTGCCAGCATCTTGGGACTCAGAGGAAATTCACCCCTCCACTTT.

This clone is a singleton in its sample. This chain links TRBV4-1 with TRBJ1-5, with D possibly TRBD1 on 6 matching bases. The CDR3 sequence is 17 residues long. Trimming took 6 bases from V and 4 from J, leaving 22 bases between them. Germline CDR1 is MGHRA and CDR2 is YSYEKL. The CDR3 nucleotides are TGCGCCAGCAGTCCAATCCGAGGACAGAAGGGAAATCAGCCCCAGCATTTT. Encoded protein: CASSPIRGQKGNQPQHF.

CDR3 loop: CASSERRLSNQPQHF. CDR3 in DNA: TGTGCCAGCAGTGAAAGGCGGCTTAGCAATCAGCCCCAGCATTTT. The chain uses TRBV2 and TRBJ1-5; no clear D gene. This CDR3 contains 15 residues. CDR1 and CDR2 (germline): SNHLY, FYNNEI. Trimming pared 2 bases from V and 0 bases from J, leaving 8 bases between.

The chain uses TRBV7-7 and TRBJ2-1, with 12 bases identical to TRBD2. V was pared by 1 base and J by 7 bases, with 5 bases of the junction left unmatched. Germline V gene lookup returns CDR1 SSHAT and CDR2 FNYEAQ (reference sequence). The CDR3 loop spans 16 amino acids. This chain's CDR3 is CASSLGLAGGVNEQFF. CDR3 nucleotide sequence: TGTGCCAGCAGCTTAGGGCTAGCGGGAGGGGTGAATGAGCAGTTCTTC.

The chain is built from TRBV4-1 and TRBJ2-7; 9 bases align to TRBD2. Germline CDR1 MGHRA, CDR2 YSYEKL. The CDR3 consists of 16 residues. With 1 base clipped from V and 2 bases from J, the junction kept 6 bases outside the gene matches. The CDR3 DNA is TGCGCCAGCAGCCAAGCCCTAGCGGGGCGCCCCTACGAGCAGTACTTC. Its protein product is CASSQALAGRPYEQYF.

The DNA for the CDR3 is TGTGCCAGCAGCTTTGTACCGCAGTGGTCCTACACTGAAGCTTTCTTT. Translating it yields CASSFVPQWSYTEAFF. The genes are TRBV13 and TRBJ1-1; D ambiguous. V shed 3 bases and J shed 3 bases, with 17 bases lying between them. The length of the CDR3 is 16 residues. CDR1 is PRHDT and CDR2 is FYEKMQ in the germline V gene (reference sequence).

The rearrangement uses TRBV5-1 and TRBJ1-1; the match to TRBD1 covers 8 bases. This CDR3 is built from 16 residues. Germline assignment: CDR1 SGHRS and CDR2 YFSETQ. The trim removed 7 bases at V and 3 bases at J, leaving 14 bases unmatched. For the CDR3, the DNA is TGCGCCAGCGCGACCGGGACAGGCATATTGGACACTGAAGCTTTCTTT. Residues: CASATGTGILDTEAFF.

The chain joins TRBV11-2 to TRBJ2-1, with D possibly being TRBD1 (6 bases). Trimming removed 4 bases from V and 7 bases from J, with 20 bases in between. This CDR3 contains 16 residues. CDR1 is SGHAT, CDR2 FQNNGV, per germline. In DNA, the CDR3 is TGTGCCAGCAGCTCCCCCCGGGGACACCTTGTGAATGAGCAGTTCTTC. Encoded protein: CASSSPRGHLVNEQFF.

Turning to this clone: The same CDR3 can be traced to other DNA sequences in this sample. The V call is TRBV19, the J call TRBJ1-3; 7 bases line up with TRBD1. There are 12 residues in the CDR3. CDR1 and CDR2 (germline): LNHDA, SQIVND (reference sequence). J lost 3 bases, V lost 9 bases, and 2 bases had no gene match. CDR3 sequence: CASRGDGNTIYF. CDR3 nucleotides: TGTGCCAGCAGGGGGGATGGAAACACCATATATTTT.

This clone appeared many times. J is TRBJ2-1 and V is TRBV29-1, with a weak D call TRBD2 (6 bases). Between the trimmed V and J ends, which lost 4 bases and 0 bases, there was a span of 7 bases. Germline-derived CDR1 and CDR2 are SQVTM and ANQGSEA. The CDR3 runs 13 residues. The CDR3 is CSVVAASYNEQFF. DNA for the CDR3: TGCAGCGTTGTAGCGGCCTCCTACAATGAGCAGTTCTTC.

The chain employs TRBV29-1 and TRBJ1-3; D is unresolved. V was cut by 6 bases and J by 0 bases, with 9 bases left in between. This CDR3 contains 13 residues. Germline CDR1 reads SQVTM; CDR2 reads ANQGSEA. CDR3 in DNA: TGCAGCGTAGCCGAGGGCTCTGGAAACACCATATATTTT. Its translation is CSVAEGSGNTIYF.

This clone has just a few counts. J is TRBJ1-2 and V is TRBV29-1; D perhaps matches TRBD1 (5 bases). The CDR3 is 14 residues long. Trimming shortened V by 3 bases and J by 0 bases, and 11 bases separated the two germline ends. The germline CDR1 and CDR2 sequences are SQVTM and ANQGSEA. The CDR3 sequence is CSVDRGSANYGYTF. CDR3 in DNA: TGCAGCGTTGATCGGGGGAGCGCTAACTATGGCTACACCTTC.

The V call is TRBV11-1, the J call TRBJ2-2, with TRBD2 as a possible D gene (6 bases). V was clipped by 1 base and J by 3 bases, with 12 bases between them. Germline values: CDR1 SGHAT, CDR2 FQDESV (reference sequence). The CDR3 loop spans 16 amino acids. The CDR3 spells CASSLEGGTYTGELFF. CDR3 bases: TGTGCCAGCAGCTTAGAAGGAGGGACTTACACCGGGGAGCTGTTTTTT.

This chain joins TRBV5-6 and TRBJ1-4, with 7 bases aligning to TRBD1. Losses at the gene ends were 4 bases for V and 11 bases for J; bases not matched to a gene: 8. The germline CDR1 and CDR2 sequences are SGHDT and YYEEEE. The length of the CDR3 is 13 residues. The CDR3 DNA reads TGTGCCAGCAGCCTGCGGGACAGCCTTAAACTGTTTTTT. Protein product: CASSLRDSLKLFF.

The rearrangement links TRBV11-2 to TRBJ1-2; a possible D gene is TRBD1 (5 bases). CDR1 is SGHAT and CDR2 is FQNNGV in the germline V gene. The CDR3 extends over 16 amino acids. The V gene lost 1 base and the J gene lost 3 bases, with 15 bases spanning the gap. The CDR3 coding sequence is TGTGCCAGCAGCTTAGGGAAAGCGGGCAGGGACTATGGCTACACCTTC. Translated: CASSLGKAGRDYGYTF.